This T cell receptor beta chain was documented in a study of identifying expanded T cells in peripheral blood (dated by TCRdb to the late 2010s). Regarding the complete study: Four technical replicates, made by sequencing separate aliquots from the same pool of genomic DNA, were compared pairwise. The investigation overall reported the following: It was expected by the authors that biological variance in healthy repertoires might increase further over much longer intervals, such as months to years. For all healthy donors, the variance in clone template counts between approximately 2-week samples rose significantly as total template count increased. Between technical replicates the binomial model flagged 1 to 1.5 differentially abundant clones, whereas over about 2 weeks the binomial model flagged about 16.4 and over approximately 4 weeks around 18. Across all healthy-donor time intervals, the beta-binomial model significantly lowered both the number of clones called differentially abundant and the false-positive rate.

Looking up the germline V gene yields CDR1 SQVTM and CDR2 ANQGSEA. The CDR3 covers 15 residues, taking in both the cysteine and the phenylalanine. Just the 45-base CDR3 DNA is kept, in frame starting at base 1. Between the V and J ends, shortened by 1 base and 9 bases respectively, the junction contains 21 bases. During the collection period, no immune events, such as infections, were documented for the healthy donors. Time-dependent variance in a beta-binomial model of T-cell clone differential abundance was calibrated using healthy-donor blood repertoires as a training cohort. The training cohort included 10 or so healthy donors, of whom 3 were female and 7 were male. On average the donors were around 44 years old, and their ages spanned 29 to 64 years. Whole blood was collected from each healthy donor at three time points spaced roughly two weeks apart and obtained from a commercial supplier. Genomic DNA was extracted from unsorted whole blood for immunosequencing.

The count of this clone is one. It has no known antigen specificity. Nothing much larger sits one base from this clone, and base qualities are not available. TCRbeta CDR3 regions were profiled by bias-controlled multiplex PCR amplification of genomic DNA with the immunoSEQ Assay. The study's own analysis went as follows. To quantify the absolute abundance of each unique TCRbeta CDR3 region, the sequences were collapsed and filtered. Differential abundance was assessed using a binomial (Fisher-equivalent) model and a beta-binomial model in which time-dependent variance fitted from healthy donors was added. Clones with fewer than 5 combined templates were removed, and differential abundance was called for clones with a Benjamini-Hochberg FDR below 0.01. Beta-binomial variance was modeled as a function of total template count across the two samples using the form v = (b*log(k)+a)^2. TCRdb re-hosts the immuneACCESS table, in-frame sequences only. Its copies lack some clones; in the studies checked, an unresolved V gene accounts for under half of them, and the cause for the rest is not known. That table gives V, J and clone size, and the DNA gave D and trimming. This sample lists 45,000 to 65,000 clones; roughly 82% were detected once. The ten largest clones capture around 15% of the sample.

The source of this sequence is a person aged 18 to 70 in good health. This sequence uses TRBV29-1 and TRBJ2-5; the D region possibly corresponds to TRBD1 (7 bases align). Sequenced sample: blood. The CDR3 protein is CSVEVSRGQSSSQYF. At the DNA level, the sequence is TGCAGCGTTGAAGTTTCGCGGGGACAGAGTTCTTCCCAGTACTTC.